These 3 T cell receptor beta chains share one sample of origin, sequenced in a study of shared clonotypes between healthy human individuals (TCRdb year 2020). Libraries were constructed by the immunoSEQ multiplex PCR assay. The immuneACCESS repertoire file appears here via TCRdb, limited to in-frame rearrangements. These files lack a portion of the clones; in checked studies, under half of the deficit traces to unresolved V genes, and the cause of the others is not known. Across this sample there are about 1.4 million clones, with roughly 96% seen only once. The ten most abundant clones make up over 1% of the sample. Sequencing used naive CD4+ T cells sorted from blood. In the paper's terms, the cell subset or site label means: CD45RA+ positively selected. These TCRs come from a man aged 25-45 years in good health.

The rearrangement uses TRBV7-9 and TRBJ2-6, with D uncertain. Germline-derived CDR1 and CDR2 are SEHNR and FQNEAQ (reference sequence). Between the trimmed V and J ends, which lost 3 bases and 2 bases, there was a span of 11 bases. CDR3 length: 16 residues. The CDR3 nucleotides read TGTGCCAGCAGCTTTCGACCGGGTGCTGGGGCCAACGTCCTGACTTTC. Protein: CASSFRPGAGANVLTF.

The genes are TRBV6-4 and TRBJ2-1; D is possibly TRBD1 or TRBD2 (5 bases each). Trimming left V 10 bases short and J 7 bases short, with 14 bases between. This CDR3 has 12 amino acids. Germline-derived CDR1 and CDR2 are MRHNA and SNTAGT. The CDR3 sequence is CATPPGRNEQFF. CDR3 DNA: TGTGCCACGCCTCCAGGGAGAAATGAGCAGTTCTTC.

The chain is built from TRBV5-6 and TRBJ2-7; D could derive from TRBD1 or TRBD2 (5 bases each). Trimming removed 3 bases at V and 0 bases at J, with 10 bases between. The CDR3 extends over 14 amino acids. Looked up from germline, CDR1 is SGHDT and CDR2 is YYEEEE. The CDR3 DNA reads TGTGCCAGCAGCTCTGCAGGGAGCTCCTACGAGCAGTACTTC. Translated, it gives CASSSAGSSYEQYF.